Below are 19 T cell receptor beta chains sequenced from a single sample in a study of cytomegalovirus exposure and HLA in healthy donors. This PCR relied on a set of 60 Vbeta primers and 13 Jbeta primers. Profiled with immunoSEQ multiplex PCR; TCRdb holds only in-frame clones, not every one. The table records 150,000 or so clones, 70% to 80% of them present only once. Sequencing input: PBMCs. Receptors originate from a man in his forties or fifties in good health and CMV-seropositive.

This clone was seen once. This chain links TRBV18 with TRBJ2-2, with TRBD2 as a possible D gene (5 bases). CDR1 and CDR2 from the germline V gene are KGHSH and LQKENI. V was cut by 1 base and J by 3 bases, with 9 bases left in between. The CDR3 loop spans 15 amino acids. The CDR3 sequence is CASSPRDYDTGELFF. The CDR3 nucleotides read TGTGCCAGCTCACCACGTGACTATGACACCGGGGAGCTGTTTTTT.

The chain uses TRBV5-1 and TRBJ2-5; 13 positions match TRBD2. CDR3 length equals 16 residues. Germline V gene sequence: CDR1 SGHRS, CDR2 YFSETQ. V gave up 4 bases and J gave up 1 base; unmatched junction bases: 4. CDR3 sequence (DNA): TGCGCCAGCAGCGCGGGGACTAGCGGGGTCCAAGAGACCCAGTACTTC. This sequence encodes CASSAGTSGVQETQYF. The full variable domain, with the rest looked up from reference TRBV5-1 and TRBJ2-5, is KAGVTQTPRYLIKTRGQQVTLSCSPISGHRSVSWYQQTPGQGLQFLFEYFSETQRNKGNFPGRFSGRQFSNSRSEMNVSTLELGDSALYLCASSAGTSGVQETQYFGPGTRLLVL.

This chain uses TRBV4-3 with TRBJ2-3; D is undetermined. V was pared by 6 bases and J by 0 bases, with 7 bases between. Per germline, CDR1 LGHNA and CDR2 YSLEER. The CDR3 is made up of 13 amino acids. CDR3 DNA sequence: TGCGCCAGCAGTCCCTCTAGCACAGATACGCAGTATTTT. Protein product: CASSPSSTDTQYF.

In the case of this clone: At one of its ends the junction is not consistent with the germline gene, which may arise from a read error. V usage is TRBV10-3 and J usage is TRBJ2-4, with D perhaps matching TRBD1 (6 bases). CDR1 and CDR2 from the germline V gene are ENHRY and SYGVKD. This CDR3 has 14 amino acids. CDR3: CAIRPQGTKNSQYF. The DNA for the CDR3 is TGTGCCATCAGGCCCCAGGGGACCAAAAACAGTCAGTACTTC.

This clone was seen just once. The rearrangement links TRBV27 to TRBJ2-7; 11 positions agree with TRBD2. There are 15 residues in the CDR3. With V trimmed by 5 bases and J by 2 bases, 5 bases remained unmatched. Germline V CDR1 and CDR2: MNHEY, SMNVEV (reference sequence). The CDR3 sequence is CASSPGTSGTYEQYF. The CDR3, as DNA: TGTGCCAGCAGTCCTGGGACTAGCGGTACCTACGAGCAGTACTTC.

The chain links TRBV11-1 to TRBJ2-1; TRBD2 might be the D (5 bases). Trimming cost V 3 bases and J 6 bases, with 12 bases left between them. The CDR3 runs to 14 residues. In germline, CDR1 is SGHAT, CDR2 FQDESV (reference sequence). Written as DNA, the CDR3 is TGTGCCAGCAGCTTTGGACTTGACTTCAATGAGCAGTTCTTC. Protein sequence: CASSFGLDFNEQFF.

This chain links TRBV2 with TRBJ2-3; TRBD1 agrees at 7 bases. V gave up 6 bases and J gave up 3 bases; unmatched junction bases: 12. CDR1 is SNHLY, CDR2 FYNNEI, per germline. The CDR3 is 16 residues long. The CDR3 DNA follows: TGTGCCAGCAGGCGTGGGGACAGTAAAGTTACAGATACGCAGTATTTT. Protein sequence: CASRRGDSKVTDTQYF.

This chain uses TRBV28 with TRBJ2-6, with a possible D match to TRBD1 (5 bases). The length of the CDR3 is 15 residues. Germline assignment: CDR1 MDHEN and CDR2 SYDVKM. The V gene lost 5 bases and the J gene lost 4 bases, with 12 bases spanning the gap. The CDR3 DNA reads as TGTGCCAGCAGTCCCAGGGTAAACGGGGCCAACGTCCTGACTTTC. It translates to CASSPRVNGANVLTF. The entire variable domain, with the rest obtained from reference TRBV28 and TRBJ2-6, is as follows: DVKVTQSSRYLVKRTGEKVFLECVQDMDHENMFWYRQDPGLGLRLIYFSYDVKMKEKGDIPEGYSVSREKKERFSLILESASTNQTSMYLCASSPRVNGANVLTFGAGSRLTVL.

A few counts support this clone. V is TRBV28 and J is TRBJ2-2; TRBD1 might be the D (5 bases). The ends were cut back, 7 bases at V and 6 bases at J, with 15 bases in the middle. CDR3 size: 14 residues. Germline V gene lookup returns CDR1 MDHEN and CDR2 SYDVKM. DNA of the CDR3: TGTGCCAGCATGGGGCCACTCTTCTCCGGGGAGCTGTTTTTT. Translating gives CASMGPLFSGELFF.

The CDR3 loop is CASSLGHGNEKLFF. CDR3 sequence (DNA): TGTGCCAGCAGCCTGGGACACGGTAATGAAAAACTGTTTTTT. The rearrangement uses TRBV7-9 and TRBJ1-4, with D possibly TRBD1 on 6 matching bases. Germline loops: CDR1 SEHNR, CDR2 FQNEAQ (reference sequence). V was shortened by 5 bases and J by 4 bases, with 11 bases between the two germline ends. This CDR3 is 14 amino acids long.

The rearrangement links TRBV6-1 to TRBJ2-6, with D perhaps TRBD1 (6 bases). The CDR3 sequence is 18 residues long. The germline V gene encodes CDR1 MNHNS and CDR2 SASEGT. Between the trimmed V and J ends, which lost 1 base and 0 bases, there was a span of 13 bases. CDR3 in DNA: TGTGCCAGCAGTGAAGGGTCAGGGGTTCACTCTGGGGCCAACGTCCTGACTTTC. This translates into CASSEGSGVHSGANVLTF.

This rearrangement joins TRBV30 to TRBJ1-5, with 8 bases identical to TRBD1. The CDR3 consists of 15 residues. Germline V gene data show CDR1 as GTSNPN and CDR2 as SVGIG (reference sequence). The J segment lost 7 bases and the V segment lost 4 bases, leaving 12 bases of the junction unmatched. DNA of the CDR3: TGTGCCTGGATAAGGGTCCGGACAGGGTTACAGCCCCAGCATTTT. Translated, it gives CAWIRVRTGLQPQHF.

CDR3 sequence: CASSSGTGPYEQYF. The CDR3 DNA reads TGTGCCAGCAGTTCCGGGACAGGGCCCTACGAGCAGTACTTC. This chain joins TRBV28 and TRBJ2-5; TRBD1 aligns across 9 bases. The tail of the sequence fits TRBJ2-7 better, so the J call may be wrong. CDR1 is MDHEN, CDR2 SYDVKM, per germline. This CDR3 is 14 amino acids long.

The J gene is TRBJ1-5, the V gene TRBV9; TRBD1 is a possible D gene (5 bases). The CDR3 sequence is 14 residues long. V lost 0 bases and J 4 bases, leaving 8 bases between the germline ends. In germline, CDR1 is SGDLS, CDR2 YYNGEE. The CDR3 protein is CASSVDGGNQPQHF. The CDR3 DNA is TGTGCCAGCAGCGTAGACGGGGGGAATCAGCCCCAGCATTTT.

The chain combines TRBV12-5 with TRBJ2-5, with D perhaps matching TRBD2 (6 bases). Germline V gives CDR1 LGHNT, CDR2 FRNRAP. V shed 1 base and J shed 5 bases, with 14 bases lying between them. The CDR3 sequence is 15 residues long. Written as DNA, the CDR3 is TGTGCTAGTGGTTTGGGGGACTGGTCCTATGAGACCCAGTACTTC. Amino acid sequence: CASGLGDWSYETQYF.

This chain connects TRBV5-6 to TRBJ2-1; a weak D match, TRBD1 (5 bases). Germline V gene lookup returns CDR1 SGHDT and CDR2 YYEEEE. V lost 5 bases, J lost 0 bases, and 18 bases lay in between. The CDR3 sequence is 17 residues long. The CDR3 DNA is TGTGCCAGCAGTAGCTTTGGGGCCAAAAGCTCCTACAATGAGCAGTTCTTC. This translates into CASSSFGAKSSYNEQFF.

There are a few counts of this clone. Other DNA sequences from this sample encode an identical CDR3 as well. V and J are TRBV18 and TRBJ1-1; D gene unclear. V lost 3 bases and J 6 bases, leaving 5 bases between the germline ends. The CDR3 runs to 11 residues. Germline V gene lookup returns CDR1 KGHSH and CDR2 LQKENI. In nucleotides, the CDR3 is TGTGCCAGCTCACCCGGTGCTGAAGCTTTCTTT. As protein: CASSPGAEAFF.

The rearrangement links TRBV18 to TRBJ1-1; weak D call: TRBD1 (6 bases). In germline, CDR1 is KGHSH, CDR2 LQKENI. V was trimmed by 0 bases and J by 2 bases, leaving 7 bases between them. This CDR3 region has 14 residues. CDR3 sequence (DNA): TGTGCCAGCTCACCACCGGGGGCAAACACTGAAGCTTTCTTT. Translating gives CASSPPGANTEAFF. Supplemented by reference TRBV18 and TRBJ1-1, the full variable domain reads NAGVMQNPRHLVRRRGQEARLRCSPMKGHSHVYWYRQLPEEGLKFMVYLQKENIIDESGMPKERFSAEFPKEGPSILRIQQVVRGDSAAYFCASSPPGANTEAFFGQGTRLTVV.

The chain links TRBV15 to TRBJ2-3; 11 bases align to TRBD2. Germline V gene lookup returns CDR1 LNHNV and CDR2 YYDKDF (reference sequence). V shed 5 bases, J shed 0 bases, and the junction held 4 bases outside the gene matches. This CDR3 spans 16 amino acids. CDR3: CATSGGLAGSTDTQYF. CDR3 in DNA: TGTGCCACCAGCGGCGGACTAGCGGGCAGCACAGATACGCAGTATTTT.